The subject of this entry is one TCR beta chain. The data originate from a study of blood T cell repertoires in COVID-19. Study-wide context: The study drew acute and convalescent COVID-19 samples from the United States, Italy and Spain.

V lost 6 bases and J 1 base, leaving 28 bases between the germline ends. Germline V gene data show CDR1 as SNHLY and CDR2 as FYNNEI. There are 20 residues in the CDR3. Study processing details: Amplification from reference gene primers served as the basis for estimated nucleated cell counts. Profiled with immunoSEQ multiplex PCR; TCRdb holds only in-frame clones, not every one. V and J calls and clone size are as listed in that table; D and trimming were resolved from the DNA. The sample holds 400,000 to 450,000 clones, about 90% seen once. One Seattle source followed patients from active infection through their disease course.

The chain couples TRBV2 to TRBJ1-5, with a possible D match to TRBD1 (5 bases). This receptor was taken from a man aged 18 to 29 with COVID-19, enrolled during active disease. The sample was peripheral blood. The CDR3 is CASSPTPFLSGQGSNQPQHF. CDR3 nucleotide sequence: TGTGCCAGCAGCCCGACTCCTTTCCTTTCCGGGCAGGGAAGCAATCAGCCCCAGCATTTT.